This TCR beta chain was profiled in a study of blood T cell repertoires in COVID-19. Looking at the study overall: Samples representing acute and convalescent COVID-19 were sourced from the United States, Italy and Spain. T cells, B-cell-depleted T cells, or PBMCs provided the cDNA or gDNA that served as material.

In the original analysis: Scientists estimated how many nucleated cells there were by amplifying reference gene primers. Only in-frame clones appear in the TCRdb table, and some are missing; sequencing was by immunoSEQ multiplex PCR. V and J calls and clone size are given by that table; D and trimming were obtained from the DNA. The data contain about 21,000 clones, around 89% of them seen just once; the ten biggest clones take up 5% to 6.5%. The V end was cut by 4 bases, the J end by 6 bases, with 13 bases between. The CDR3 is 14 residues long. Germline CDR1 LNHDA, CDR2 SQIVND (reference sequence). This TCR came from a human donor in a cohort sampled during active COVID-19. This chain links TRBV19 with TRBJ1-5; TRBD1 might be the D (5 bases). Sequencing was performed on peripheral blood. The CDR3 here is CASSTQGSRQPQHF. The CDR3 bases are TGTGCCAGTAGTACTCAGGGTTCGCGTCAGCCCCAGCATTTT.